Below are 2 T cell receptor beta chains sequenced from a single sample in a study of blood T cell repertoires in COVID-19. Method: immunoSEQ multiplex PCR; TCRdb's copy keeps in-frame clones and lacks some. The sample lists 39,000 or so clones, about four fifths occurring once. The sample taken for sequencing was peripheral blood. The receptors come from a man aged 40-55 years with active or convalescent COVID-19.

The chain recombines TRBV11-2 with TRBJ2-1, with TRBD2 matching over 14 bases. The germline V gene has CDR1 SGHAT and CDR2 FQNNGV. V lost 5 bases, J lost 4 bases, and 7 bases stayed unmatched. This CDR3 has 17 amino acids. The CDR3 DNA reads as TGTGCCAGCAGCGGACTGGGACTAGCGGGAGTGTACAATGAGCAGTTCTTC. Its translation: CASSGLGLAGVYNEQFF.

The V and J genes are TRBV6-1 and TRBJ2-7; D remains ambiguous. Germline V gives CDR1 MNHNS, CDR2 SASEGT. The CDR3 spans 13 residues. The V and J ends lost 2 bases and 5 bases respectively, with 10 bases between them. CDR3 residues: CASSEQQSNEQYF. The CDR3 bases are TGTGCCAGCAGTGAACAACAGTCTAACGAGCAGTACTTC.